This is a list of T cell receptor beta chains from one sample in a study of blood T cell repertoires in COVID-19. Sequenced by immunoSEQ multiplex PCR; TCRdb stores in-frame clones only, minus some. Seen here are 90,000 to 120,000 clones, around 91% observed once, and the top ten hold approximately 31%. The sample consisted of peripheral blood. These receptors originate from an elderly woman with acute or convalescent COVID-19. Each CDR3 is given with its conserved first and last residue. The order of the fields is CDR3 length, D gene, clone size, V gene, J gene, CDR3 DNA, CDR3 protein. A D gene is named only where the DNA matches it firmly. A row's size may be missing; if present it is once, few, many or a size class.

length: 14
D: TRBD2
size: .
V: TRBV7-9
J: TRBJ2-2
DNA: TGTGCCAGCAGGCGCCCGGGAGGGACCGGGGAGCTGTTTTTT
CDR3: CASRRPGGTGELFF

length: 13
D: .
size: .
V: TRBV2
J: TRBJ2-1
DNA: TGTGCCAGCAGTCCTCGAGTCATGAATGAGCAGTTCTTC
CDR3: CASSPRVMNEQFF

length: 16
D: TRBD2
size: once
V: TRBV5-8
J: TRBJ2-5
DNA: TGTGCCAGCAGCTTATTACTAGCGGGGGGCTATGAGACCCAGTACTTC
CDR3: CASSLLLAGGYETQYF

length: 17
D: .
size: .
V: TRBV4-1
J: TRBJ1-6
DNA: TGCGCCAGCAGCCAAGATCCAGGGTTTAACTATAATTCACCCCTCCACTTT
CDR3: CASSQDPGFNYNSPLHF

length: 15
D: .
size: .
V: TRBV2
J: TRBJ2-6
DNA: TGTGCCAGCAGTGAACAGGGCTCTGGGGCCAACGTCCTGACTTTC
CDR3: CASSEQGSGANVLTF

length: 16
D: .
size: .
V: TRBV28
J: TRBJ2-2
DNA: TGTGCCAGCAGTTTAGTCGGACTCACCAACACCGGGGAGCTGTTTTTT
CDR3: CASSLVGLTNTGELFF

length: 16
D: TRBD1
size: .
V: TRBV5-1
J: TRBJ2-7
DNA: TGCGCCAGCAGCTTGGTTTCGACAGGGGGCGTGGACGAGCAGTACTTC
CDR3: CASSLVSTGGVDEQYF

length: 15
D: TRBD2
size: .
V: TRBV19
J: TRBJ2-3
DNA: TGTGCCAGTAGTATCGGCGGGGGAAGCACAGATACGCAGTATTTT
CDR3: CASSIGGGSTDTQYF

length: 15
D: TRBD2
size: few
V: TRBV19
J: TRBJ2-5
DNA: TGTGCCAGTAGTGCCTCAGGGGCGGGGGGAGAGACCCAGTACTTC
CDR3: CASSASGAGGETQYF

length: 15
D: TRBD2
size: .
V: TRBV9
J: TRBJ2-5
DNA: TGTGCCAGCAGCGTCGACCGACTAGCGAGGGAGACCCAGTACTTC
CDR3: CASSVDRLARETQYF

length: 11
D: .
size: once
V: TRBV7-2
J: TRBJ2-7
DNA: TGTGCCAGCAGCTTTTTTACTGAGCAGTACTTC
CDR3: CASSFFTEQYF

length: 13
D: .
size: once
V: TRBV10-3
J: TRBJ1-2
DNA: TGTGCCATCACCCCGGACAGTAACTATGGCTACACCTTC
CDR3: CAITPDSNYGYTF

length: 14
D: TRBD1
size: .
V: TRBV27
J: TRBJ1-1
DNA: TGTGCCAGCAGTTTGACAGGGGGCCGCACTGAAGCTTTCTTT
CDR3: CASSLTGGRTEAFF

length: 15
D: TRBD1
size: few
V: TRBV7-9
J: TRBJ2-5
DNA: TGTGCCAGCTCCCACGGACAGGCCGCGGGAGAGACCCAGTACTTC
CDR3: CASSHGQAAGETQYF

length: 16
D: TRBD1
size: .
V: TRBV28
J: TRBJ2-2
DNA: TGTGCCAGCAGCCGGAGTACAGGGGGTATCACCGGGGAGCTGTTTTTT
CDR3: CASSRSTGGITGELFF

length: 17
D: TRBD2
size: .
V: TRBV19
J: TRBJ2-1
DNA: TGTGCCAGTAGTATGGGCCTAGCGGGGGTTTCCTACAATGAGCAGTTCTTC
CDR3: CASSMGLAGVSYNEQFF

length: 15
D: .
size: .
V: TRBV29-1
J: TRBJ1-2
DNA: TGCAGCGTTGAAGAAACGAGACTGGCTGACTATGGCTACACCTTC
CDR3: CSVEETRLADYGYTF

length: 16
D: TRBD2
size: .
V: TRBV11-2
J: TRBJ2-7
DNA: TGTGCCAGCAGCTTACGGTCCGAGGCGGGGGGTTACGAGCAGTACTTC
CDR3: CASSLRSEAGGYEQYF

length: 14
D: .
size: .
V: TRBV7-2
J: TRBJ1-2
DNA: TGTGCCAGCCAGTTAAGAGCGGAGAACTATGGCTACACCTTC
CDR3: CASQLRAENYGYTF

length: 15
D: .
size: .
V: TRBV15
J: TRBJ2-1
DNA: TGTGCCACCAGCAGAGACAGGGGACAATACAATGAGCAGTTCTTC
CDR3: CATSRDRGQYNEQFF

length: 14
D: .
size: .
V: TRBV28
J: TRBJ2-7
DNA: TGTGCCAGCAGTTCGTCACTGGTATCCTACGAGCAGTACTTC
CDR3: CASSSSLVSYEQYF

length: 14
D: .
size: .
V: TRBV28
J: TRBJ1-2
DNA: TGTGCCAGCAGTTTATTCGGCGGGGCCTATGGCTACACCTTC
CDR3: CASSLFGGAYGYTF

length: 17
D: TRBD1
size: once
V: TRBV7-9
J: TRBJ1-6
DNA: TGTGCCAGCAGCCACGGGACAGGCAGCTCCTATAATTCACCCCTCCACTTT
CDR3: CASSHGTGSSYNSPLHF

length: 14
D: .
size: .
V: TRBV2
J: TRBJ2-3
DNA: TGTGCCAGCAGTGAAAACCGGGAGACAGATACGCAGTATTTT
CDR3: CASSENRETDTQYF

length: 16
D: .
size: .
V: TRBV7-2
J: TRBJ2-1
DNA: TGTGCCAGCAGCTTAGAGGGCCGGGGGACCTACAATGAGCAGTTCTTC
CDR3: CASSLEGRGTYNEQFF

length: 14
D: .
size: once
V: TRBV27
J: TRBJ2-7
DNA: TGTGCCAGCAGTTTGGAAGGTGGGCCCTACGAGCAGTACTTC
CDR3: CASSLEGGPYEQYF

length: 14
D: .
size: .
V: TRBV15
J: TRBJ2-7
DNA: TGTGCCACCAGCATATCTACAGGTTCCTACGAGCAGTACTTC
CDR3: CATSISTGSYEQYF

length: 14
D: TRBD2
size: .
V: TRBV6-5
J: TRBJ2-5
DNA: TGTGCCAGCAGTTACTCCGGGGGGGCGGAGACCCAGTACTTC
CDR3: CASSYSGGAETQYF

length: 14
D: .
size: few
V: TRBV30
J: TRBJ1-3
DNA: TGTGCCTGGAGCCTCGGGGGGTACGGAAACACCATATATTTT
CDR3: CAWSLGGYGNTIYF

length: 16
D: TRBD2
size: .
V: TRBV7-7
J: TRBJ2-5
DNA: TGTGCCAGCAGCTTCTTCCCGCGGGGGGTGCAAGAGACCCAGTACTTC
CDR3: CASSFFPRGVQETQYF

length: 14
D: .
size: .
V: TRBV28
J: TRBJ1-2
DNA: TGTGCCAGCAGTTTAGACCCAGGGAGGAGCGGCTACACCTTC
CDR3: CASSLDPGRSGYTF

length: 16
D: TRBD2
size: once
V: TRBV9
J: TRBJ2-2
DNA: TGTGCCAGCAGCTACGATCCAGCGGGGGGCGCCGGGGAGCTGTTTTTT
CDR3: CASSYDPAGGAGELFF

length: 16
D: TRBD2
size: .
V: TRBV4-3
J: TRBJ2-7
DNA: TGCGCCAGCAGCCCCCTATCTAGCGGGGCCCCCCACGAGCAGTACTTC
CDR3: CASSPLSSGAPHEQYF

length: 17
D: TRBD2
size: .
V: TRBV23-1
J: TRBJ2-1
DNA: TGCGCCAGCGCCTTGCTGGCGGGGGTTTCCTCCTACAATGAGCAGTTCTTC
CDR3: CASALLAGVSSYNEQFF

length: 15
D: TRBD2
size: .
V: TRBV6-4
J: TRBJ2-3
DNA: TGTGCCAGCAGCTCAGGACTAGCGGGGGTAGATACGCAGTATTTT
CDR3: CASSSGLAGVDTQYF

length: 13
D: .
size: .
V: TRBV5-6
J: TRBJ2-7
DNA: TGTGCCAGCAGCTCGGGGTTTGCCTACGAGCAGTACTTC
CDR3: CASSSGFAYEQYF

length: 15
D: TRBD2
size: .
V: TRBV10-3
J: TRBJ2-5
DNA: TGTGCCATCAGTGATATGCTAGCGGGGTTGAAGACCCAGTACTTC
CDR3: CAISDMLAGLKTQYF

length: 11
D: .
size: .
V: TRBV27
J: TRBJ2-7
DNA: TGTGCCAGCAGAAGGGGGGGCGAGCAGTACTTC
CDR3: CASRRGGEQYF

length: 15
D: .
size: .
V: TRBV6-2/TRBV6-3
J: TRBJ1-5
DNA: TGTGCCAGCAGCACACCCGGGGGATTCAATCAGCCCCAGCATTTT
CDR3: CASSTPGGFNQPQHF

length: 13
D: .
size: .
V: TRBV5-1
J: TRBJ2-7
DNA: TGCGCCAGCAGCTTAAATGACTTCAACGAGCAGTACTTC
CDR3: CASSLNDFNEQYF

length: 11
D: .
size: .
V: TRBV5-3
J: TRBJ2-5
DNA: TGTGCCAGAAGATTCAGGGAGACCCAGTACTTC
CDR3: CARRFRETQYF

length: 16
D: .
size: once
V: TRBV18
J: TRBJ2-7
DNA: TGTGCCAGCTCACCAAGGGGCGGGGAGCGGACCTACGAGCAGTACTTC
CDR3: CASSPRGGERTYEQYF

length: 13
D: TRBD1
size: .
V: TRBV25-1
J: TRBJ1-2
DNA: TGTGCCAGCAGTAAACAGGGGGCGGGTGGCTACACCTTC
CDR3: CASSKQGAGGYTF

length: 15
D: .
size: .
V: TRBV18
J: TRBJ2-1
DNA: TGTGCCAGCTCACCCCTTCTAACAGGGAACAATGAGCAGTTCTTC
CDR3: CASSPLLTGNNEQFF

length: 14
D: TRBD2
size: .
V: TRBV20-1
J: TRBJ2-1
DNA: TGCAGTGCTAGTAAAACTAGCGGATACAATGAGCAGTTCTTC
CDR3: CSASKTSGYNEQFF

length: 15
D: TRBD1
size: .
V: TRBV18
J: TRBJ1-4
DNA: TGTGCCAGCTCACCGGACAGGTTAGGGAGTGAAAAACTGTTTTTT
CDR3: CASSPDRLGSEKLFF

length: 14
D: TRBD1
size: once
V: TRBV11-2
J: TRBJ1-4
DNA: TGTGCCAGCAGAGAACAGGGGTTCATGGAAAAACTGTTTTTT
CDR3: CASREQGFMEKLFF

length: 13
D: .
size: .
V: TRBV30
J: TRBJ2-5
DNA: TGTGCCTGGAGAACGGACTTCAAAGAGACCCAGTACTTC
CDR3: CAWRTDFKETQYF

length: 16
D: TRBD2
size: .
V: TRBV28
J: TRBJ2-3
DNA: TGTGCCAGCAGTTTCCTGTGGGGGGGTAACACAGATACGCAGTATTTT
CDR3: CASSFLWGGNTDTQYF

length: 15
D: TRBD1
size: .
V: TRBV10-2
J: TRBJ1-1
DNA: TGCGCCAGCAGACGGACAGGGGGCGCAGGCACTGAAGCTTTCTTT
CDR3: CASRRTGGAGTEAFF

length: 14
D: TRBD1
size: .
V: TRBV27
J: TRBJ1-5
DNA: TGTGCCAGCAGTCCCCGGACAGGGGTTCAGCCCCAGCATTTT
CDR3: CASSPRTGVQPQHF

length: 15
D: .
size: .
V: TRBV5-1
J: TRBJ2-5
DNA: TGCGCCAGCAGCCCCCCCCGGGACTCCCAAGAGACCCAGTACTTC
CDR3: CASSPPRDSQETQYF

length: 16
D: TRBD1
size: .
V: TRBV11-1
J: TRBJ2-5
DNA: TGTGCCAGCAGCTTGGGGGCAGGGGGCGTTCCGGAGACCCAGTACTTC
CDR3: CASSLGAGGVPETQYF

length: 14
D: .
size: .
V: TRBV5-8
J: TRBJ2-3
DNA: TGTGCCAGCAGCTTGACAGGGTCCACAGATACGCAGTATTTT
CDR3: CASSLTGSTDTQYF